This T cell receptor (beta chain) was recovered during a study of lymphopenia after photon versus proton radiotherapy. Study-level findings and limits: Post-nadir TCR diversity decline inversely tracked overall survival among those who died.

V was trimmed by 3 bases and J by 14 bases, leaving 18 bases between them. The CDR3 has 13 residues. The germline V gene has CDR1 SGHDN and CDR2 FVKESK. On this clone: The antigen is undetermined.

Sequencing was performed with immunoSEQ multiplex PCR; in TCRdb, only in-frame clones are kept and a portion is missing. The top ten clones hold about a fifth of a sample with about 8,300 clones, just over 85% of them seen once. The chain is built from TRBV14 and TRBJ2-3; possibly TRBD1 or TRBD2 for D (7 bases each). The sequence was obtained from a man at least 80 years old with cholangiocarcinoma. The material was peripheral blood, obtained from a patient treated with photon-based radiotherapy. CDR3 residues: CASSQGGGAGLYF. The CDR3 DNA reads as TGTGCCAGCAGCCAGGGAGGGGGCGCGGGGCTGTATTTT.